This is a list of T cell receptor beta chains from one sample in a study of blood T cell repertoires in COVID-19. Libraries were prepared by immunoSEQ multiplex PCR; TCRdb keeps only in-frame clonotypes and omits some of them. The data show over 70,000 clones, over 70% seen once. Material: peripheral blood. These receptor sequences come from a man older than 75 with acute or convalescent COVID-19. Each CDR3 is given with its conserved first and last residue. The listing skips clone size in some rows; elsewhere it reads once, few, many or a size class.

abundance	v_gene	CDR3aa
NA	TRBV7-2	CASSPRGQGTYEQYF
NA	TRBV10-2	CASSEYSGNTIYF
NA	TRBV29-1	CSVDRPSGTSYNEQFF
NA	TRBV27	CASSLRQITNYGYTF
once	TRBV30	CAWRLPWRGNTEAFF
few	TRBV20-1	CSASSGTSGYEQYF
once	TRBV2	CASRGGVFGYTF
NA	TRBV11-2	CASSSQRGAQETQYF
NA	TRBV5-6	CASSQGRDREFLFYGYTF
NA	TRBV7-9	CASSRAGPGDYGYTF
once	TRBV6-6	CASSPGKGPSYEQYF
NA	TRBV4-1	CASSPGAGGIHYEQYF
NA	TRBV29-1	CSSEGSGGAMNEQFF
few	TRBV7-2	CASSLSQGRAGEQFF
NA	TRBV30	CAWSPGTGAVRGNQPQHF
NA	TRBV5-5	CASSPGGRYTYGYTF
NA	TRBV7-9	CASSLRGAGGSDTQYF
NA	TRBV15	CATSRLSPGQGGEQYF
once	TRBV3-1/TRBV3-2	CASSQGQGDKAFF
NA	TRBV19	CASSRGGSSYNEQFF
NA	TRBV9	CASSVEPRTSGRNEQYF
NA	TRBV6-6	CASSYGAERQYF
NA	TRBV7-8	CASSLASTGGRYGYTF
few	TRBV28	CASSSSLAGEVYNEQFF
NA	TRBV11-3	CASSLNSGSSQETQYF
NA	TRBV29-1	CSVEEGRQGTRGYTF
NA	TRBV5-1	CASSTGQGNQPQHF
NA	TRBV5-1	CASSLGQGAELEQFF
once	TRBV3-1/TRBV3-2	CASSLRTSGEDEQYF
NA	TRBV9	CASRSDRGTEAFF
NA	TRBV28	CASRLTGGPNQPQHF
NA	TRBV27	CASTGRTGNYGYTF
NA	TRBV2	CASKGQGGSPLHF
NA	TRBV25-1	CASRAGVNEQYF
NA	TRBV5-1	CASSFGGSGEKLFF
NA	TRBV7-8	CASSPYTGELFF
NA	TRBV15	CATSNMGSGGYNEQFF
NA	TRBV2	CASWRDRALNTEAFF
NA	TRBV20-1	CSARQYTEAFF
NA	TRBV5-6	CASSPTGTANYGYTF
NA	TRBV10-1	CASSESRVSVCDIQETQYF
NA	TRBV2	CASSESTGGKTQYF
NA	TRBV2	CASSSRFRASGNTIYF
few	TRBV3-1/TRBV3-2	CASSQGGSGLTEAFF
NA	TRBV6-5	CASSFKREGIGELFF
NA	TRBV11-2	CASSLERGTNYGYTF
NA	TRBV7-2	CASSLGGSGRARQFF
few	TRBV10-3	CAISEGQYSNQPQHF
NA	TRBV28	CASTGGPYEQYF
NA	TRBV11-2	CASSLESGRAHRRLEQFF
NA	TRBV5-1	CASRGQGGPYEQYF
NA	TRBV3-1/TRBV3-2	CASSLGQNNSPLHF